What follows are 5 T cell receptor beta chains derived from one specimen sequenced in a study of OX40 agonist ivuxolimab in advanced cancers. Clones were sequenced by immunoSEQ multiplex PCR, and TCRdb holds only the in-frame ones, with some missing. This table holds 95,000 to 110,000 clones, 80% to 95% found once. Sequenced here: CD4+ or CD8+ T cells sorted from blood, sampled in a trial of the OX40 agonist ivuxolimab. The receptors were gathered from an adult with an advanced solid tumor such as melanoma, head and neck, liver or kidney cancer.

J is TRBJ1-1 and V is TRBV5-4, with D unclear. Between the trimmed V and J ends, which lost 7 bases and 0 bases, there was a span of 16 bases. This CDR3 has 15 amino acids. The germline CDR1 and CDR2 sequences are SGHNT and YYREEE (reference sequence). The CDR3 here is CASSFGYPMNTEAFF. The DNA for the CDR3 is TGTGCCAGCTCCTTTGGGTACCCGATGAACACTGAAGCTTTCTTT.

V usage is TRBV6-5 and J usage is TRBJ1-2; 7 nucleotides align to TRBD1. CDR1 and CDR2 from the germline V gene are MNHEY and SVGAGI. CDR3 length: 14 residues. The J segment lost 6 bases and the V segment lost 6 bases, leaving 10 bases of the junction unmatched. For the CDR3, the DNA is TGTGCCAGCAGGTTCGGAGGGGGCCCACATGGCTACACCTTC. This translates into CASRFGGGPHGYTF.

Regarding this clone: One junction end does not reproduce the germline sequence, and a read error may be involved. The chain carries TRBV28 and TRBJ1-5, with D uncertain. Germline loops: CDR1 MDHEN, CDR2 SYDVKM. This CDR3 region has 13 residues. The CDR3 DNA follows: TGTGCCAGCAGTTTGGCCCTAAATCGGCCCCAGCATTTT. Amino acid sequence: CASSLALNRPQHF.

J is TRBJ2-5 and V is TRBV18; 9 nucleotides agree with TRBD2. Germline-derived CDR1 and CDR2 are KGHSH and LQKENI. Trimming removed 6 bases from V and 0 bases from J; junction bases left unmatched: 8. The CDR3 spans 16 residues. The CDR3 loop reads CASSHLAGDNQETQYF. The DNA for the CDR3 is TGTGCCAGCTCCCATTTAGCGGGAGATAACCAAGAGACCCAGTACTTC.

The chain couples TRBV11-2 to TRBJ1-2; 10 nucleotides line up with TRBD1. Germline lookup yields CDR1 SGHAT and CDR2 FQNNGV. V was pared by 5 bases and J by 8 bases, with 8 bases of the junction left unmatched. The CDR3 runs to 14 residues. The CDR3 is CASSARDRGRGYTF. CDR3 DNA: TGTGCCAGCAGCGCCCGGGACAGGGGTAGAGGCTACACCTTC.